Following are 8 T cell receptor beta chains from one sample sequenced in a study of shared clonotypes between healthy human individuals. The naive CD8 fraction comprised CD45RO-negative cells positively selected for CCR7 and excluded terminally differentiated effector memory CD45RA+ cells. The repertoire was sequenced with immunoSEQ multiplex PCR; TCRdb's copy has only in-frame clones and lacks some. The table includes about 680,000 clones, approximately 90% detected once. The sequencing sample was made of naive CD8+ T cells sorted from blood. The receptors stem from a man aged 25 to 40 in good health.

The chain combines TRBV7-6 with TRBJ1-1; D is undetermined. CDR3 length: 16 residues. Trimming left V 1 base short and J 0 bases short, with 12 bases between. In germline, CDR1 is SGHVS, CDR2 FNYEAQ. In nucleotides, the CDR3 is TGTGCCAGCAGCTTAGGGCACCGCGACGTGAACACTGAAGCTTTCTTT. Translation: CASSLGHRDVNTEAFF. Full variable domain (missing parts from reference TRBV7-6 and TRBJ1-1): GAGVSQSPRYKVTKRGQDVALRCDPISGHVSLYWYRQALGQGPEFLTYFNYEAQQDKSGLPNDRFSAERPEGSISTLTIQRTEQRDSAMYRCASSLGHRDVNTEAFFGQGTRLTVV.

Of note for this clone: Other DNA sequences within the sample encode an identical CDR3. The chain is built from TRBV18 and TRBJ2-7; no clear D. Germline loops: CDR1 KGHSH, CDR2 LQKENI. CDR3 length equals 11 residues. V lost 3 bases and J lost 6, with 6 bases in between. CDR3 sequence: CASSPGVEQYF. The CDR3 DNA reads as TGTGCCAGCTCACCTGGGGTCGAGCAGTACTTC.

The gene calls are TRBV10-2 and TRBJ2-3; the match to TRBD2 covers 10 bases. V gave up 3 bases and J gave up 0 bases; unmatched junction bases: 9. CDR1 and CDR2 (germline): WSHSY, SAAADI. This CDR3 is built from 18 residues. The CDR3 loop reads CASSDRLAGDPSTDTQYF. CDR3 coding DNA: TGCGCCAGCAGTGATAGGCTAGCGGGAGACCCCAGCACAGATACGCAGTATTTT.

This clone was counted a few times. The V and J genes are TRBV7-9 and TRBJ1-5, with a tentative D call TRBD1 (5 bases). This CDR3 region has 13 residues. Germline V gene data show CDR1 as SEHNR and CDR2 as FQNEAQ (reference sequence). Trimming removed 6 bases from V and 4 bases from J, with 10 bases in between. In DNA, the CDR3 is TGTGCCAGCAGAGCGGAGGGGAATCAGCCCCAGCATTTT. Residues: CASRAEGNQPQHF.

The chain is built from TRBV7-9 and TRBJ1-1, with D possibly matching TRBD1 (5 bases). This CDR3 spans 14 amino acids. Trimming took 7 bases from V and 1 from J, leaving 13 bases between them. The V gene's germline CDR1 is SEHNR and CDR2 FQNEAQ (reference sequence). The CDR3 DNA reads TGTGCCAGCACCCCTCGGGGGGGGAACACTGAAGCTTTCTTT. It yields the protein CASTPRGGNTEAFF.

In the case of this clone: At one of its ends the junction is not consistent with the germline gene, which may arise from a read error. This rearrangement joins TRBV5-5 to TRBJ2-3, with 9 bases aligning to TRBD1. This CDR3 contains 14 residues. The germline CDR1 and CDR2 sequences are SGHKS and YYEKEE (reference sequence). The CDR3 protein is CASSPGQGTDTQYF. CDR3 sequence (DNA): TGTGCCAGCAGCCCGGGACAGGGCACCGATACGCAGTATTTT.

The V call is TRBV9, the J call TRBJ2-1; 7 bases match TRBD2. From germline, CDR1 is SGDLS and CDR2 YYNGEE. V lost 0 bases and J lost 7; bases outside the gene matches: 4. The CDR3 is made up of 14 amino acids. This CDR3 is CASSVATSFNEQFF. The CDR3 nucleotides are TGTGCCAGCAGCGTAGCGACTAGCTTTAATGAGCAGTTCTTC.

Turning to this clone: A far larger clone lies a single base away; this is likely a read error. Other DNA sequences in this sample translate to the same CDR3. V is TRBV6-1 and J is TRBJ2-7, with D tentatively TRBD1 (5 bases). The CDR3 loop spans 12 amino acids. Deletions cut 6 bases from V and 0 bases from J, with 6 bases between. CDR1 is MNHNS and CDR2 is SASEGT in the germline V gene. The CDR3 here is CASRDISYEQYF. CDR3 nucleotide sequence: TGTGCCAGCAGGGACATCTCCTACGAGCAGTACTTC.